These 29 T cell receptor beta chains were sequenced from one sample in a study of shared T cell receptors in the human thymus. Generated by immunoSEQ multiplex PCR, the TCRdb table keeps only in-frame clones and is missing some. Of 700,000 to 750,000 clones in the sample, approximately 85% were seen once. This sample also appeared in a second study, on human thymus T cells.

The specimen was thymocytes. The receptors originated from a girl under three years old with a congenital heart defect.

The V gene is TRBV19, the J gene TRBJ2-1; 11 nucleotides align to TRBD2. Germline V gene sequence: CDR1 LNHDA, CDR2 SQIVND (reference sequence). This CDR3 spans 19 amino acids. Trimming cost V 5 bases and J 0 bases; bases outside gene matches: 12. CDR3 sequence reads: CASSLGLAVPPSSYNEQFF. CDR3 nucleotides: TGTGCCAGTAGTCTGGGACTAGCGGTGCCTCCTAGCTCCTACAATGAGCAGTTCTTC.

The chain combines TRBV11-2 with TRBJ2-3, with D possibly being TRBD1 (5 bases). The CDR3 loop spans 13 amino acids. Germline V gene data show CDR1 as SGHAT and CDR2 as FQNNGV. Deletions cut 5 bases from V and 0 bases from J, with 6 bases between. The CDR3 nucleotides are TGTGCCAGCAGCAGGGGCAGCACAGATACGCAGTATTTT. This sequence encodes CASSRGSTDTQYF. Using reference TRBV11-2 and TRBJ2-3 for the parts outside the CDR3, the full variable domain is EAGVAQSPRYKIIEKRQSVAFWCNPISGHATLYWYQQILGQGPKLLIQFQNNGVVDDSQLPKDRFSAERLKGVDSTLKIQPAKLEDSAVYLCASSRGSTDTQYFGPGTRLTVL.

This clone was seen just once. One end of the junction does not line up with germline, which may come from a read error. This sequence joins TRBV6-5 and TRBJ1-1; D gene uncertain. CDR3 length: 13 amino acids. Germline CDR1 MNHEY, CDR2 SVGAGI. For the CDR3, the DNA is TGTGCCAGCATAGATTCACCGAACGCTGAAGCTTTCTTT. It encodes CASIDSPNAEAFF.

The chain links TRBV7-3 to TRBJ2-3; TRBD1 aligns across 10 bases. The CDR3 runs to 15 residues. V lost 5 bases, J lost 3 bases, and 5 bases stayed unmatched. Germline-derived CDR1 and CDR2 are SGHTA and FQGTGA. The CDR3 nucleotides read TGTGCCAGCAGCGTTGGACAGGGGGTGACAGATACGCAGTATTTT. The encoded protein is CASSVGQGVTDTQYF.

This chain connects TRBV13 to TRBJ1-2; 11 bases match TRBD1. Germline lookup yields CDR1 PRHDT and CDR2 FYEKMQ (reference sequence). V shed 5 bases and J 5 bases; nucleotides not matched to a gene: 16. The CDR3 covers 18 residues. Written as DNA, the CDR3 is TGTGCCAGCAGCGGACAGGGGGCCGGGCTTGGCTTTGCTTATGGCTACACCTTC. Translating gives CASSGQGAGLGFAYGYTF.

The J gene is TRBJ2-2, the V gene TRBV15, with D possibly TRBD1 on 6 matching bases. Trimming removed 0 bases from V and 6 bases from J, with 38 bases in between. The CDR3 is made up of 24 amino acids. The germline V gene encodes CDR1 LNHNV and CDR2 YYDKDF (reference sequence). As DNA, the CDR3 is TGTGCCACCAGCAGAGACCACCCAAGCTACAGGGATGTAACTGTATCCCTGTATCCCGGGGAGCTGTTTTTT. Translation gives CATSRDHPSYRDVTVSLYPGELFF.

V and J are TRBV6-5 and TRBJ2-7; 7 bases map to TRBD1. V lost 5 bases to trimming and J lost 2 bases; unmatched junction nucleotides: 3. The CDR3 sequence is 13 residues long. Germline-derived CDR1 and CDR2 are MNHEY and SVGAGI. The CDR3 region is CASSHTGAYEQYF. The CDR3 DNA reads TGTGCCAGCAGTCATACAGGGGCCTACGAGCAGTACTTC.

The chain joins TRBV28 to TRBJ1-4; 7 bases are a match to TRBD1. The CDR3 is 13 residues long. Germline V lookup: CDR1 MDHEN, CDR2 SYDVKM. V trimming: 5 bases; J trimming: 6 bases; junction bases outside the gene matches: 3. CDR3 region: CASSDRADEKLFF. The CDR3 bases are TGTGCCAGCAGTGACAGGGCGGATGAAAAACTGTTTTTT.

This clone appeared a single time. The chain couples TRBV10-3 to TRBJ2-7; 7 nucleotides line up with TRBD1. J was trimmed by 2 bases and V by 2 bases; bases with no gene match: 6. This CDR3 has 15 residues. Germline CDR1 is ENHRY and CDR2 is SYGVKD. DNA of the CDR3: TGTGCCATCAGTGAGGAGTCAGGGGGACCCTACGAGCAGTACTTC. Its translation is CAISEESGGPYEQYF.

The CDR3 DNA reads TGCGCCAGCAGCCAACCATGGGCCCCTAACGAGCAGTACTTC. Its protein is CASSQPWAPNEQYF. The rearrangement uses TRBV4-1 and TRBJ2-7; D remains ambiguous. V was cut by 2 bases and J by 5 bases, with 13 bases left in between. The CDR3 sequence is 14 residues long. Germline lookup yields CDR1 MGHRA and CDR2 YSYEKL.

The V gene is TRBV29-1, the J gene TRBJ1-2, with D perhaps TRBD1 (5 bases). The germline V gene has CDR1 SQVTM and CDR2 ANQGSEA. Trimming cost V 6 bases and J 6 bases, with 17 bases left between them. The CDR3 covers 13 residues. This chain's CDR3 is CSVRKGQFHGYTF. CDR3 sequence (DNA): TGCAGCGTCCGCAAAGGACAATTCCATGGCTACACCTTC.

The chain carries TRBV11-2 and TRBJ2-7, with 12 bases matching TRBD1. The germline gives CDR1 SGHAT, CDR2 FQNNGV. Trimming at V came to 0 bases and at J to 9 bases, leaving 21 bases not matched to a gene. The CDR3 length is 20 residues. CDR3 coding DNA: TGTGCCAGCAGCTTAGATCCCCCTTTTCGGGACAGGGGGCAATTAATCGGGCAGTACTTC. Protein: CASSLDPPFRDRGQLIGQYF.

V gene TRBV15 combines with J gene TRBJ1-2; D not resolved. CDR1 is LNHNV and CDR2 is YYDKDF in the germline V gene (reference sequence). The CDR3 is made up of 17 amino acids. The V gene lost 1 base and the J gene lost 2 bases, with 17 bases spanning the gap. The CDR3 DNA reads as TGTGCCACCAGCAGAGTTAACACTAGCTCTCTAAACTATGGCTACACCTTC. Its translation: CATSRVNTSSLNYGYTF.

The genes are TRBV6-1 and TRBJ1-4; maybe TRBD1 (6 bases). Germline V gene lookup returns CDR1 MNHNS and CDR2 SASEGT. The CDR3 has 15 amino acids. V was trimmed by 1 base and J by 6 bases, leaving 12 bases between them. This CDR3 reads CASSEVTGMDEKLFF. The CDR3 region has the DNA TGTGCCAGCAGTGAAGTCACAGGGATGGATGAAAAACTGTTTTTT.

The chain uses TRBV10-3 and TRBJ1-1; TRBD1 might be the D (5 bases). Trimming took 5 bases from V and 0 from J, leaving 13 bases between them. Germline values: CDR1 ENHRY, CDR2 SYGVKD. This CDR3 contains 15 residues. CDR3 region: CAISNWGRVNTEAFF. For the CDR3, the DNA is TGTGCCATCAGTAATTGGGGGAGGGTGAACACTGAAGCTTTCTTT.

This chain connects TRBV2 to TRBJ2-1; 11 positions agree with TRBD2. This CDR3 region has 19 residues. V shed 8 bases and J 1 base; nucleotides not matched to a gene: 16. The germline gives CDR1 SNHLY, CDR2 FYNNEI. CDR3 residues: CASSTTVAGGLGSYNEQFF. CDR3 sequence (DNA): TGTGCCAGCTCCACTACGGTAGCGGGGGGGCTGGGTTCCTACAATGAGCAGTTCTTC.

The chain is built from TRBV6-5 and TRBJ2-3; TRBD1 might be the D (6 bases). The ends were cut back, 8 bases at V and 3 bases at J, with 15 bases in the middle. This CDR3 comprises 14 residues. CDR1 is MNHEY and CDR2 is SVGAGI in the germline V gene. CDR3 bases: TGTGCCAGCGGCTCAGGGGATGGAACAGATACGCAGTATTTT. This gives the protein CASGSGDGTDTQYF.

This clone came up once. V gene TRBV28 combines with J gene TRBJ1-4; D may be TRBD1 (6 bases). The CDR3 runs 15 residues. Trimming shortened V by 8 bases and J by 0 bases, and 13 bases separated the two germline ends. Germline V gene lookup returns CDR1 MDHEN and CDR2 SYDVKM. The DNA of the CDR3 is TGTGCCAGCGCCTTTGGACAGTCAACTAATGAAAAACTGTTTTTT. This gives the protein CASAFGQSTNEKLFF. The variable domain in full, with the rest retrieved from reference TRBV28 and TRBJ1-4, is DVKVTQSSRYLVKRTGEKVFLECVQDMDHENMFWYRQDPGLGLRLIYFSYDVKMKEKGDIPEGYSVSREKKERFSLILESASTNQTSMYLCASAFGQSTNEKLFFGSGTQLSVL.

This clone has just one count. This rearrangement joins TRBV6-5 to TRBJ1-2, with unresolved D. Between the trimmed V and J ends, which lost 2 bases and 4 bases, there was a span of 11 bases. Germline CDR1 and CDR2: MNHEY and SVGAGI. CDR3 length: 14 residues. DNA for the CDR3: TGTGCCAGCAGTTACGGAGGACCCGGCTATGGCTACACCTTC. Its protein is CASSYGGPGYGYTF.

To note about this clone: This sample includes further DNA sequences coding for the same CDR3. Here the CDR3 DNA reads TGCGCCAGCAGCCAAGAGGGACAGTTAAACACTGAAGCTTTCTTT. It specifies CASSQEGQLNTEAFF. This chain links TRBV4-1 with TRBJ1-1, with TRBD1 matching over 7 bases. The V segment lost 0 bases and the J segment 2 bases; nucleotides outside the gene matches: 3. This CDR3 has 15 residues. Germline CDR1 is MGHRA and CDR2 is YSYEKL.

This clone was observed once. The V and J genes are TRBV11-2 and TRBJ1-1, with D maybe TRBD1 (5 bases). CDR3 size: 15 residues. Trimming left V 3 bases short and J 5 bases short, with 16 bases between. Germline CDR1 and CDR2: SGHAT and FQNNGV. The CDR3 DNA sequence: TGTGCCAGCAGCTTTCCCAGGGCTCCAAAGACTGAAGCTTTCTTT. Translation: CASSFPRAPKTEAFF.

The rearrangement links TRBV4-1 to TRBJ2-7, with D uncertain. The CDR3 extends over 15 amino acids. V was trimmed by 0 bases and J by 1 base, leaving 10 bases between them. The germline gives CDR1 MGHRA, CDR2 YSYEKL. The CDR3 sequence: CASSQDQTASYEQYF. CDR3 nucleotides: TGCGCCAGCAGCCAAGATCAGACTGCTTCCTACGAGCAGTACTTC.

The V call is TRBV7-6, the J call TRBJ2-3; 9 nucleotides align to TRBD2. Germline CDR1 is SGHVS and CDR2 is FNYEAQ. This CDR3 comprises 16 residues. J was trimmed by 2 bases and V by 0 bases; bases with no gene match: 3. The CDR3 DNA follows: TGTGCCAGCAGCTTAGCAAGCGGGGGGAACACAGATACGCAGTATTTT. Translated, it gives CASSLASGGNTDTQYF.

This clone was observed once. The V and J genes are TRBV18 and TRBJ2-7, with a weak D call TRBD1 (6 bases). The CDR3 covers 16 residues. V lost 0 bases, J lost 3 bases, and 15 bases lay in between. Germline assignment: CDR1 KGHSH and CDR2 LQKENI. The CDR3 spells CASSPPWGPHSYEQYF. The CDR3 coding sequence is TGTGCCAGCTCACCACCGTGGGGGCCTCATAGCTACGAGCAGTACTTC.

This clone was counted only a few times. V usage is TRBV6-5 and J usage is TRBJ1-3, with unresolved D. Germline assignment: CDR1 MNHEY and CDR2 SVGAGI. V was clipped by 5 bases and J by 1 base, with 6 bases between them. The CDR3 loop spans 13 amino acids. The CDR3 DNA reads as TGTGCCAGCAGTCGGGATTCTGGAAACACCATATATTTT. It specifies CASSRDSGNTIYF.

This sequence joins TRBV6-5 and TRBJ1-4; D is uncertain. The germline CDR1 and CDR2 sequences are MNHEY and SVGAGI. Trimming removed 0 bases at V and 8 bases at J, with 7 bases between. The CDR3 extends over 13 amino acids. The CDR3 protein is CASSYSGDEKLFF. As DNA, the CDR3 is TGTGCCAGCAGTTACTCGGGAGACGAAAAACTGTTTTTT.

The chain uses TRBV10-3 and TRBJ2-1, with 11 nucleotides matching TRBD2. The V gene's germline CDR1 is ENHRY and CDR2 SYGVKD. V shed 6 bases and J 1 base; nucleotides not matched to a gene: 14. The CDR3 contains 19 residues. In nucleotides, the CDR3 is TGTGCCATCAGCGGTCCTAGCGGGGGGTCAACTTCATCCTACAATGAGCAGTTCTTC. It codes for CAISGPSGGSTSSYNEQFF.

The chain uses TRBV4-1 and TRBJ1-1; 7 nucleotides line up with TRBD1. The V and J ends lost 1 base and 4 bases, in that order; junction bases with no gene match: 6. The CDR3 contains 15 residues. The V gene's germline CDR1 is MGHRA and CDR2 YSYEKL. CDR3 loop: CASSQAQGRFTEAFF. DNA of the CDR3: TGCGCCAGCAGCCAAGCACAGGGGAGATTCACTGAAGCTTTCTTT.

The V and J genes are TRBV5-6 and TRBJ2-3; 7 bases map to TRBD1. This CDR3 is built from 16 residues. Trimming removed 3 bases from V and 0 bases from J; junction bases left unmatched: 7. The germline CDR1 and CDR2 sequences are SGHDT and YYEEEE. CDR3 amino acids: CASSCTGAHSTDTQYF. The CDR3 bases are TGTGCCAGCAGCTGTACAGGGGCCCATAGCACAGATACGCAGTATTTT.